This record covers a single TCR beta chain. The specificity of this receptor is unknown. With a much larger clone just one base away, this may be a read error. Using a constant-region primer and ProtoScript II reverse transcriptase, TCRbeta-specific cDNA was reverse-transcribed from roughly 460 ng total RNA. The TCRbeta libraries were prepared through three rounds of nested multiplex PCR following a slightly modified ARM-PCR procedure. Each of the first two PCR rounds ran for approximately 10 cycles and used multiplex TRBV1-TRBV30 forward primers together with a Cbeta reverse primer. Sample barcodes and Illumina adapters were added in a final 25-cycle PCR with Deep VentR polymerase. Amplicons of 200-500 bp were gel-purified with a QIAquick gel extraction kit before sequencing. An Illumina HiSeq 2500 was used to sequence the TCRbeta amplicons with 250-bp paired-end reads. In the source study's methods: Trimmomatic v0.33 was used to quality-trim the reads, and FLASH v1.2.11 was used to merge paired reads so that full CDR3 sequences could be recovered. V, D and J germline segments were assigned to the rearranged TCRbeta sequences by MiGEC v1.2.1b. Clonotype statistics and Shannon-Wiener diversity indices were calculated with VDJtools v1.0.0. To cut down on sampling bias, every analysis after diversity analysis relied on just the 250 most abundant clonotypes from each sample. TCRdb trimmed the raw reads at Q25, called clones with MiXCR and kept productive beta chains. Each entry is one CDR3 protein sequence, shown with its most common DNA and genes. These V and J calls derive from TCRdb rather than the authors' analysis. For this sample there are about 330,000 distinct CDR3 sequences; about two thirds appear just once. The ten largest account for 5.5% to 7% of the sample.

The sample belongs to a study of tumor-infiltrating lymphocytes in primary liver carcinoma (dated by TCRdb to about 2017). Background on the whole study: Between November 2015 and March 2016, a few patients in China with histopathologically diagnosed primary liver carcinoma had their tumors surgically resected. Of the five patients (three men and two women, aged 30 to 69 years), four had hepatocellular carcinoma and one had combined HCC and intrahepatic cholangiocarcinoma. The tumors of the five patients were staged as T1-T3 N0M0, with maximum diameters ranging from roughly 4 to 10 cm. Samples yielded roughly 3.65 to 7.13 million productive TCRbeta reads; read depth did not differ significantly between tissue types. Across five regions of each liver tumor, along with adjacent normal tissue and blood, the study brought together TCRbeta repertoire sequencing, expression microarrays and whole-exome sequencing. A total of around 35 specimens from 5 patients, comprising approximately 25 tumor regions, 5 adjacent noncancerous liver tissues and 5 peripheral blood samples, were covered by TCRbeta repertoire sequencing. High reproducibility was observed for the technical replicate repertoires, with mean shared-clone rates roughly 0.89 and correlation coefficients above 0.95. What the work shows at the level of the full study, not this receptor alone: Because the samples were bulk and unsorted, CD4+ and CD8+ T cell repertoires could not be compared. Compared with blood, tumors had a significantly larger share of the repertoire taken up by the top 250 clones (p = 0.039). Repertoire overlap was higher between tumor regions (mean roughly 35%) than tumor-adjacent (approximately 17%) or tumor-blood (approximately 14%) pairs, consistent with antigen-driven expansion. Only a few patients were included in the study, and the authors note that the findings should be validated in a larger study. Because sequencing covered only the TCR beta chain and unpaired alpha chains were not captured, true repertoire diversity is likely underestimated.

The CDR3, from cysteine to phenylalanine, totals 18 residues. The only DNA kept is the CDR3, 54 bases in frame from the first base. Relative to germline, V is missing 8 bases and J is missing 1 base, with 16 bases of the junction outside any gene match. The CDR1 and CDR2 encoded by the germline V gene are MGHRA and YSYEKL. TRIzol reagent was used to extract blood RNA from unsorted whole blood, while the DNeasy Blood & Tissue kit provided the germline DNA. Chronic HBV infection was present in the patients, and the patients were treatment-naive at sampling. Before surgery, approximately 3.8 milliliters of peripheral blood were drawn into K2EDTA tubes.

The chain is assembled from TRBV4-1 and TRBJ2-3; TRBD2 aligns with 9 central bases. The sequenced material came from peripheral blood. This receptor was taken from a man in his forties with primary liver carcinoma and hepatitis B virus infection. The bases read TGCGCCAGCGGCCGGGGGGGTAGCGGGAGAACCGGCACAGATACGCAGTATTTT. The resulting protein is CASGRGGSGRTGTDTQYF.